Following are 15 T cell receptor beta chains from one sample sequenced in a study of blood T cell repertoires in COVID-19. This table comes from immunoSEQ multiplex PCR, and its TCRdb copy is limited to in-frame clones, with some not included. The sample records approximately 130,000 clones, about 75% being singletons. The sample was peripheral blood. The source is a man older than 75 with acute or convalescent COVID-19.

The CDR3 DNA sequence: TGTGCCAGTAGCATCCAAGCGACAGCAGGGCCATTATTGGATGGCTACACCTTC. It codes for CASSIQATAGPLLDGYTF. V gene TRBV19 combines with J gene TRBJ1-2; D might be TRBD1 (5 bases). Trimming took off 6 bases at V and 6 bases at J, with 29 bases between the two ends. Germline CDR1 LNHDA, CDR2 SQIVND (reference sequence). The CDR3 spans 18 residues. Combining the CDR3 with reference TRBV19 and TRBJ1-2 gives the whole variable domain DGGITQSPKYLFRKEGQNVTLSCEQNLNHDAMYWYRQDPGQGLRLIYYSQIVNDFQKGDIAEGYSVSREKKESFPLTVTSAQKNPTAFYLCASSIQATAGPLLDGYTFGSGTRLTVV.

The V gene is TRBV19, the J gene TRBJ2-5, with D possibly being TRBD2 (6 bases). Looked up from germline, CDR1 is LNHDA and CDR2 is SQIVND (reference sequence). Trimming removed 2 bases at V and 2 bases at J, with 9 bases between. The CDR3 contains 14 residues. This CDR3 reads CASSISSGQETQYF. CDR3 nucleotide sequence: TGTGCCAGTAGTATAAGTAGCGGTCAAGAGACCCAGTACTTC. Using reference TRBV19 and TRBJ2-5 for the parts outside the CDR3, the full variable domain is DGGITQSPKYLFRKEGQNVTLSCEQNLNHDAMYWYRQDPGQGLRLIYYSQIVNDFQKGDIAEGYSVSREKKESFPLTVTSAQKNPTAFYLCASSISSGQETQYFGPGTRLLVL.

The table lists this clone with a few counts. V usage is TRBV7-6 and J usage is TRBJ2-5; 12 bases agree with TRBD2. The CDR3 is 17 amino acids. CDR1 is SGHVS and CDR2 is FNYEAQ in the germline V gene. J gave up 5 bases and V 2 bases, and 9 bases lay outside the gene matches. The CDR3 here is CASSLYTSGGISETQYF. In nucleotides, the CDR3 is TGTGCCAGCAGCTTATATACTAGCGGGGGGATCTCGGAGACCCAGTACTTC.

CDR3 coding DNA: TGTGCCAGCAGCCAAGGTGGTATTAGCGGGGGGCTCCTCGGGGAGACCCAGTACTTC. Its protein is CASSQGGISGGLLGETQYF. This sequence joins TRBV4-2 and TRBJ2-5; 10 nucleotides line up with TRBD2. The V and J ends lost 1 base and 5 bases, in that order; junction bases with no gene match: 16. CDR1 and CDR2 (germline): LGHNA, YNFKEQ. There are 19 residues in the CDR3.

This clone was picked up a small number of times. The chain combines TRBV3-1 (or the pseudogene TRBV3-2) with TRBJ1-1; TRBD1 might be the D (5 bases). Germline assignment: CDR1 LGHDT and CDR2 YNNKEL (reference sequence). V was shortened by 2 bases and J by 0 bases, with 7 bases between the two germline ends. CDR3 size: 14 residues. This CDR3 is CASSQQGLNTEAFF. The CDR3, as DNA: TGTGCCAGCAGCCAACAGGGATTGAACACTGAAGCTTTCTTT.

The chain combines TRBV3-1 (or the pseudogene TRBV3-2) with TRBJ2-3; TRBD2 aligns across 15 bases. The CDR3 totals 18 residues. After removal of 0 bases from V and 1 base from J, the junction contained 2 bases not matched to a gene. Germline CDR1 is LGHDT and CDR2 is YNNKEL (reference sequence). The CDR3 protein is CASSQEGTSGGRTDTQYF. The DNA for the CDR3 is TGTGCCAGCAGCCAAGAAGGGACTAGCGGGGGGCGCACAGATACGCAGTATTTT.

The chain carries TRBV5-1 and TRBJ2-2, with D possibly being TRBD1 (6 bases). The CDR3 length is 14 residues. The V gene lost 2 bases and the J gene lost 7 bases, with 12 bases spanning the gap. Germline V CDR1 and CDR2: SGHRS, YFSETQ. CDR3 in DNA: TGCGCCAGCAGCTTAAACACCAGGGGCGGGGAGCTGTTTTTT. Translation: CASSLNTRGGELFF.

This chain uses TRBV3-1 (or the pseudogene TRBV3-2) with TRBJ2-1; 9 bases align to TRBD2. Germline lookup yields CDR1 LGHDT and CDR2 YNNKEL (reference sequence). V lost 4 bases to trimming and J lost 9 bases; unmatched junction nucleotides: 13. The CDR3 runs 16 residues. The CDR3 region is CASSLEGGGAGSEQFF. In DNA, the CDR3 is TGTGCCAGCAGCCTGGAGGGCGGGGGGGCAGGTTCTGAGCAGTTCTTC.

The chain joins TRBV20-1 to TRBJ2-7, with TRBD1 as a possible D gene (7 bases). The germline V and J ends were trimmed by 3 bases and 2 bases, with 17 bases remaining between them. Germline-derived CDR1 and CDR2 are DFQATT and SNEGSKA (reference sequence). CDR3 length: 15 amino acids. The CDR3 coding sequence is TGCAGTGCTAGTTGGGGGGACAGCCCTGCCTACGAGCAGTACTTC. Amino acids: CSASWGDSPAYEQYF.

V and J are TRBV10-3 and TRBJ2-5; possibly TRBD1 for D (5 bases). The CDR3 has 15 amino acids. The V gene lost 0 bases and the J gene lost 5 bases, with 13 bases spanning the gap. Looked up from germline, CDR1 is ENHRY and CDR2 is SYGVKD. The CDR3 DNA reads TGTGCCATCAGTGAGTCGCGACAGAATTACGAGACCCAGTACTTC. Translated: CAISESRQNYETQYF.

This chain joins TRBV20-1 and TRBJ2-5; D gene ambiguous. Germline CDR1 DFQATT, CDR2 SNEGSKA (reference sequence). This CDR3 comprises 11 residues. Trimming stripped 6 bases from V and 2 bases from J, with 7 bases between. CDR3 DNA sequence: TGCAGTGCAAAGCCACAAGAGACCCAGTACTTC. This gives the protein CSAKPQETQYF.

The V gene is TRBV7-9, the J gene TRBJ2-7, with 10 nucleotides matching TRBD2. The ends lost 4 bases at V and 2 bases at J; junction bases unmatched: 8. This CDR3 region has 16 residues. From germline, CDR1 is SEHNR and CDR2 FQNEAQ (reference sequence). The CDR3 loop reads CASSSPIAGGTYEQYF. The CDR3 DNA reads TGTGCCAGCAGCTCACCTATAGCGGGGGGAACCTACGAGCAGTACTTC.

The V call is TRBV7-6, the J call TRBJ1-2, with a weak D call TRBD1 (6 bases). There are 16 residues in the CDR3. V dropped 1 base and J dropped 5 bases, with 17 bases sitting between them. In germline, CDR1 is SGHVS, CDR2 FNYEAQ. CDR3 in DNA: TGTGCCAGCAGCTTAGGAACCACAGGGAGCGAGTATGGCTACACCTTC. Translating gives CASSLGTTGSEYGYTF.

The chain joins TRBV4-1 to TRBJ1-5; weak D call: TRBD1 (5 bases). Germline V gives CDR1 MGHRA, CDR2 YSYEKL. Trimming took off 4 bases at V and 2 bases at J, with 12 bases between the two ends. This CDR3 has 15 amino acids. The CDR3 protein is CASSPTGYGNQPQHF. The CDR3 nucleotides are TGCGCCAGCAGCCCTACAGGTTACGGCAATCAGCCCCAGCATTTT.

The chain combines TRBV5-5 with TRBJ2-2; a possible D gene is TRBD1 (6 bases). This CDR3 comprises 16 residues. V was cut by 10 bases and J by 1 base, with 20 bases left in between. Germline values: CDR1 SGHKS, CDR2 YYEKEE (reference sequence). CDR3 DNA sequence: TGTGCCGCAGGGGACCGGGCGGCGAGGAACACCGGGGAGCTGTTTTTT. It encodes CAAGDRAARNTGELFF. Complete variable domain (other parts from reference TRBV5-5 and TRBJ2-2): DAGVTQSPTHLIKTRGQQVTLRCSPISGHKSVSWYQQVLGQGPQFIFQYYEKEERGRGNFPDRFSARQFPNYSSELNVNALLLGDSALYLCAAGDRAARNTGELFFGEGSRLTVL.